The clone carrying this T cell receptor beta chain was found once. Here immunoSEQ multiplex PCR was the method, and the copy in TCRdb shows in-frame clones only, minus some. This table has some 350,000 clones, over 55% appearing once. The CDR3 totals 13 residues. Trimming took 3 bases from V and 7 from J, leaving 9 bases between them. CDR1 is MNHEY and CDR2 is SMNVEV in the germline V gene (reference sequence). The data are from a study of cytotoxic CD8 clonotypes in ibrutinib-treated CLL. The chain uses TRBV27 and TRBJ2-2, with D uncertain. Sequencing was performed on PBMCs, taken after 36 months of ibrutinib treatment. This TCR was recovered from a human donor with chronic lymphocytic leukemia. DNA for the CDR3: TGTGCCAGCAGTTTGGTTATCCTCGGGGAGCTGTTTTTT. It encodes CASSLVILGELFF.